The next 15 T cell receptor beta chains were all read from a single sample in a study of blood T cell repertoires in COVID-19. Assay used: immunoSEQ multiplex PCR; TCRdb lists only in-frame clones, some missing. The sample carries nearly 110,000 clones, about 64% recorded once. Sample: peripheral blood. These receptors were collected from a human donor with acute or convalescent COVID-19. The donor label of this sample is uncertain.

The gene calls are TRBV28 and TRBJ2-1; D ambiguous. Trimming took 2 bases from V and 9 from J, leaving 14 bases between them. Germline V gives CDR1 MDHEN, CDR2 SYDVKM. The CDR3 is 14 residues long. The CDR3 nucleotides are TGTGCCAGCAGTTTAAGTTCACGGGTGGGTGAGCAGTTCTTC. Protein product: CASSLSSRVGEQFF.

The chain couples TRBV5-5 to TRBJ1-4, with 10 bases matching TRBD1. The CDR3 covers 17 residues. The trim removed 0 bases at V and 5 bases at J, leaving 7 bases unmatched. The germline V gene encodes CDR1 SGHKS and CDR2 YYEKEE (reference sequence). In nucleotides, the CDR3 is TGTGCCAGCAGCTTGGTATTGACAGGGGGCTCCAATGAAAAACTGTTTTTT. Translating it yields CASSLVLTGGSNEKLFF.

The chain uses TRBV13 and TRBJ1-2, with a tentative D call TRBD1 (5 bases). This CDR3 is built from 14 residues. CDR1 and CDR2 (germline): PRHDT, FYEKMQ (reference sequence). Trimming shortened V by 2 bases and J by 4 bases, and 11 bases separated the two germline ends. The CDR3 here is CASSLSGQVYGYTF. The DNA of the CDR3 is TGTGCCAGCAGCTTATCCGGACAAGTCTATGGCTACACCTTC. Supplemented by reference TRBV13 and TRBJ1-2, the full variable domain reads AAGVIQSPRHLIKEKRETATLKCYPIPRHDTVYWYQQGPGQDPQFLISFYEKMQSDKGSIPDRFSAQQFSDYHSELNMSSLELGDSALYFCASSLSGQVYGYTFGSGTRLTVV.

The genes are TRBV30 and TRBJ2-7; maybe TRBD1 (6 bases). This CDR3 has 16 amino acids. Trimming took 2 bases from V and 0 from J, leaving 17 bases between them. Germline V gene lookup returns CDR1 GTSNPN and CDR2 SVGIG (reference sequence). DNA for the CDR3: TGTGCCTGGAGTCGCCCCCGGGACACCAGCTCCTACGAGCAGTACTTC. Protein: CAWSRPRDTSSYEQYF.

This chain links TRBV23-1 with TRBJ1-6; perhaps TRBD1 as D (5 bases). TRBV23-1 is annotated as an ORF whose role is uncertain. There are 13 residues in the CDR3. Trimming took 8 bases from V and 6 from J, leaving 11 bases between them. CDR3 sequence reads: CASPRAFNSPLHF. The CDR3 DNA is TGCGCCAGCCCCAGGGCCTTTAATTCACCCCTCCACTTT.

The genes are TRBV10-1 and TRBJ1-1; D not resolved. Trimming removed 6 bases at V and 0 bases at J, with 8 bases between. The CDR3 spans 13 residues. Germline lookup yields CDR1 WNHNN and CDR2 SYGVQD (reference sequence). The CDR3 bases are TGCGCCAGCAGCCGGGAAGTGAACACTGAAGCTTTCTTT. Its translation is CASSREVNTEAFF.

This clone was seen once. The CDR3 is CASGDRGWETQYF. The CDR3 nucleotides are TGTGCCAGCGGGGACAGGGGTTGGGAGACCCAGTACTTC. The chain has TRBV5-4 and TRBJ2-5; the match to TRBD1 covers 10 bases. The length of the CDR3 is 13 residues. The germline V gene encodes CDR1 SGHNT and CDR2 YYREEE (reference sequence). The V gene end was trimmed by 7 bases and the J gene end by 5 bases; junction bases not matched to a gene: 5.

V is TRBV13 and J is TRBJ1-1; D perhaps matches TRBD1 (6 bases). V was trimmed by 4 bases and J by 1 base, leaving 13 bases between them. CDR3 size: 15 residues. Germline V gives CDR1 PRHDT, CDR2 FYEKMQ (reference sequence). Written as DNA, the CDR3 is TGTGCCAGCAGCTCAACCAGGGGCCCGAACACTGAAGCTTTCTTT. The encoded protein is CASSSTRGPNTEAFF. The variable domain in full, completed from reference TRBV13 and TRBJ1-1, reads AAGVIQSPRHLIKEKRETATLKCYPIPRHDTVYWYQQGPGQDPQFLISFYEKMQSDKGSIPDRFSAQQFSDYHSELNMSSLELGDSALYFCASSSTRGPNTEAFFGQGTRLTVV.

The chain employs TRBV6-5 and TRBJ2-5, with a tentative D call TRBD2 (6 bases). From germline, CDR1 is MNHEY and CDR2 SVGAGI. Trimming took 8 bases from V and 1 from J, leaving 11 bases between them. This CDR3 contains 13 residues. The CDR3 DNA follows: TGTGCCAGCGAGAGGGACTCCCAAGAGACCCAGTACTTC. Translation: CASERDSQETQYF.

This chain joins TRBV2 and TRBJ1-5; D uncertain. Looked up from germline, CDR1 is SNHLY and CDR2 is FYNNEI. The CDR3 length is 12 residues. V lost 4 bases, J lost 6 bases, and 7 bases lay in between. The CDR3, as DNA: TGTGCCAGCAGTGCTCCCTTTCAGCCCCAGCATTTT. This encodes CASSAPFQPQHF.

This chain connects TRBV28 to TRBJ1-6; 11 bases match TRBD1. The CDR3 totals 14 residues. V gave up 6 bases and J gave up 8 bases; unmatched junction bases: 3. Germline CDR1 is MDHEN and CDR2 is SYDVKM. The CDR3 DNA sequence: TGTGCCAGCAGGGGGGACAGGGGGGATTCACCCCTCCACTTT. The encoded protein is CASRGDRGDSPLHF. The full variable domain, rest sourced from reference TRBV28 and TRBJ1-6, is DVKVTQSSRYLVKRTGEKVFLECVQDMDHENMFWYRQDPGLGLRLIYFSYDVKMKEKGDIPEGYSVSREKKERFSLILESASTNQTSMYLCASRGDRGDSPLHFGNGTRLTVT.

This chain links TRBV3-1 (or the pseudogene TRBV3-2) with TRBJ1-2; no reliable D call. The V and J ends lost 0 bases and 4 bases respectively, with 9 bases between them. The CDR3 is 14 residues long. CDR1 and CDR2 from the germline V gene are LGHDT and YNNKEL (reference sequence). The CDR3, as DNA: TGTGCCAGCAGCCAAGATAGGGCGGGCTATGGCTACACCTTC. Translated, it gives CASSQDRAGYGYTF.

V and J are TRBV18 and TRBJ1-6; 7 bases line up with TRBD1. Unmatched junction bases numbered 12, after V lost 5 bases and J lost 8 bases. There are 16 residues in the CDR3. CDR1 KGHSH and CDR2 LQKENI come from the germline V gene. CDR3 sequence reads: CASSVYRGLNDSPLHF. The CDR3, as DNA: TGTGCCAGCTCAGTCTACAGGGGTCTTAACGATTCACCCCTCCACTTT.

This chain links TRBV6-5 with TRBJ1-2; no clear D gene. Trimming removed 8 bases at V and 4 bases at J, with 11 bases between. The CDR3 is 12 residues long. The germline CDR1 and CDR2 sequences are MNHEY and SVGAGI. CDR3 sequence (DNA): TGTGCCAGCGCCACGGGATCCTATGGCTACACCTTC. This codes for CASATGSYGYTF.

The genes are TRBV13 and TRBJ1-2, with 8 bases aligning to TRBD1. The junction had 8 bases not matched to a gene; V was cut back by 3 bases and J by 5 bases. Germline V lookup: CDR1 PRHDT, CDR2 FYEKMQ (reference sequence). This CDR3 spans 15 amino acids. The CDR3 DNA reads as TGTGCCAGCAGCTTTGGGACAGGACTTCGTTATGGCTACACCTTC. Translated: CASSFGTGLRYGYTF.